This T cell receptor (beta chain) was identified in a study of cytomegalovirus exposure and HLA in healthy donors. Overall study findings and caveats: Follow-up analysis later connected one missense variant in DCLRE1C with trimming of TCR beta V- and J-genes. Further analysis, carried out later, found HLA-associated TCR beta chains more clonally expanded than equally common other chains.

Per germline, CDR1 SGHVS and CDR2 FQNEAQ. V lost 7 bases and J lost 8; bases outside the gene matches: 13. The CDR3 runs to 15 residues. Note on this clone: Its antigen is unknown.

Vbeta (60) and Jbeta (13) primers were used in the PCR. Profiled with immunoSEQ multiplex PCR; TCRdb holds only in-frame clones, not every one. Among about 150,000 clones listed, just under 80% were seen once. The clonotype originates from a woman in her forties or fifties in good health and CMV-seropositive. The specimen sequenced was PBMCs. J is TRBJ2-1 and V is TRBV7-8, with 8 bases fitting TRBD2. The CDR3 loop reads CASKKIGTSGHEQFF. The CDR3 region has the DNA TGTGCCAGCAAGAAAATAGGGACTAGTGGCCATGAGCAGTTCTTC.